This paragraph covers one T cell receptor (beta chain) sequence. These data come from a study of OX40 agonist ivuxolimab in advanced cancers. Some clones are missing from TCRdb's copy, which holds only in-frame ones; the method was immunoSEQ multiplex PCR. The sample lists roughly 68,000 clones, just over 85% occurring once. This CDR3 has 13 residues. Trimming took 6 bases from V and 10 from J, leaving 16 bases between them. Germline-derived CDR1 and CDR2 are MNHEY and SVGAGI. The chain joins TRBV6-5 to TRBJ1-5, with D uncertain. The specimen was CD4+ or CD8+ T cells sorted from blood, collected in a trial of the OX40 agonist ivuxolimab. The clonotype was recovered from an adult with an advanced solid tumor such as melanoma, head and neck, liver or kidney cancer. In DNA, the CDR3 is TGTGCCAGCAGACGAGACCCGCCGGCTCCCCAGCATTTT. Its protein is CASRRDPPAPQHF.